The rows below give T cell receptor beta chains drawn from one sample of a study of blood T cell repertoires in COVID-19. Produced via immunoSEQ multiplex PCR; TCRdb's table is partial and in-frame only. The sample carries approximately 93,000 clones, around 88% recorded once. Sequencing was done on a sample of peripheral blood. These TCRs come from a man between 50 and 59 years old with COVID-19, enrolled during active disease. Both conserved end residues are part of each CDR3. A D gene is named only where the DNA matches it firmly. The listing skips clone size in some rows; elsewhere it reads once, few, many or a size class.

V gene: TRBV6-5
J gene: TRBJ1-2
D gene: .
clone size: .
CDR3 protein: CASSYSRVSGGYTF
CDR3 DNA: TGTGCCAGCAGTTACTCGAGGGTGTCGGGAGGCTACACCTTC

V gene: TRBV7-6
J gene: TRBJ1-3
D gene: .
clone size: few
CDR3 protein: CASSSTRDTSSGNTIYF
CDR3 DNA: TGTGCCAGCAGCTCCACTCGGGACACGAGCTCTGGAAACACCATATATTTT

V gene: TRBV5-1
J gene: TRBJ2-7
D gene: TRBD1
clone size: once
CDR3 protein: CASSQWGRQGVYEQYF
CDR3 DNA: TGCGCCAGCAGCCAATGGGGGCGGCAGGGGGTCTACGAGCAGTACTTC

V gene: TRBV5-4
J gene: TRBJ2-1
D gene: .
clone size: .
CDR3 protein: CASSPALTGGAYNEQFF
CDR3 DNA: TGTGCCAGCAGCCCCGCTCTCACAGGGGGGGCGTACAATGAGCAGTTCTTC

V gene: TRBV2
J gene: TRBJ1-2
D gene: .
clone size: .
CDR3 protein: CASRPGRQGIGYTF
CDR3 DNA: TGTGCCAGCAGACCAGGTCGTCAGGGTATTGGCTACACCTTC

V gene: TRBV30
J gene: TRBJ1-1
D gene: .
clone size: .
CDR3 protein: CAWRGPGARSTEAFF
CDR3 DNA: TGTGCCTGGAGAGGGCCTGGGGCAAGGAGCACTGAAGCTTTCTTT

V gene: TRBV12-3/TRBV12-4
J gene: TRBJ1-2
D gene: TRBD1
clone size: .
CDR3 protein: CASTGQGFGYTF
CDR3 DNA: TGTGCCAGCACCGGACAGGGTTTCGGCTACACCTTC

V gene: TRBV9
J gene: TRBJ1-5
D gene: TRBD1
clone size: .
CDR3 protein: CASSRDTGDQPQHF
CDR3 DNA: TGTGCCAGCAGCCGCGACACAGGGGATCAGCCCCAGCATTTT

V gene: TRBV2
J gene: TRBJ1-1
D gene: .
clone size: .
CDR3 protein: CASSDKTPHHEAFF
CDR3 DNA: TGTGCCAGCAGTGATAAGACACCACACCATGAAGCTTTCTTT

V gene: TRBV12-3/TRBV12-4
J gene: TRBJ2-1
D gene: TRBD2
clone size: .
CDR3 protein: CASSPPSGGAVF
CDR3 DNA: TGTGCCAGCAGCCCTCCTAGCGGGGGGGCCGTCTTC

V gene: TRBV4-1
J gene: TRBJ1-5
D gene: TRBD1
clone size: .
CDR3 protein: CASSQTGQINQPQHF
CDR3 DNA: TGCGCCAGCAGCCAAACGGGACAGATAAATCAGCCCCAGCATTTT

V gene: TRBV7-9
J gene: TRBJ2-7
D gene: TRBD2
clone size: .
CDR3 protein: CASSPPGGPYEQYF
CDR3 DNA: TGTGCCAGCAGCCCCCCGGGGGGGCCCTACGAGCAGTACTTC

V gene: TRBV6-5
J gene: TRBJ1-5
D gene: TRBD1
clone size: .
CDR3 protein: CASRGQQNQPQHF
CDR3 DNA: TGTGCCAGCAGGGGACAGCAAAATCAGCCCCAGCATTTT

V gene: TRBV21-1
J gene: TRBJ1-2
D gene: .
clone size: .
CDR3 protein: CASSKDWGVEPNYGYTF
CDR3 DNA: TGTGCCAGCAGCAAAGATTGGGGGGTGGAACCCAACTATGGCTACACCTTC

V gene: TRBV3-1/TRBV3-2
J gene: TRBJ2-3
D gene: .
clone size: .
CDR3 protein: CASSQLMTGTDTQYF
CDR3 DNA: TGTGCCAGCAGCCAATTGATGACAGGCACAGATACGCAGTATTTT

V gene: TRBV3-1/TRBV3-2
J gene: TRBJ2-5
D gene: TRBD2
clone size: .
CDR3 protein: CASSQTSAETQYF
CDR3 DNA: TGTGCCAGCAGCCAAACTAGCGCAGAGACCCAGTACTTC

V gene: TRBV7-9
J gene: TRBJ2-7
D gene: .
clone size: .
CDR3 protein: CASSPFYEQYF
CDR3 DNA: TGTGCCAGCAGCCCCTTCTACGAGCAGTACTTC

V gene: TRBV11-1
J gene: TRBJ1-1
D gene: TRBD1
clone size: .
CDR3 protein: CASSRQGGMNTEAFF
CDR3 DNA: TGTGCCAGCAGCAGACAGGGTGGAATGAACACTGAAGCTTTCTTT

V gene: TRBV3-1/TRBV3-2
J gene: TRBJ1-2
D gene: TRBD1
clone size: .
CDR3 protein: CASSQAPSGGYGYTF
CDR3 DNA: TGTGCCAGCAGCCAAGCACCCTCAGGGGGCTATGGCTACACCTTC

V gene: TRBV5-1
J gene: TRBJ2-1
D gene: TRBD2
clone size: .
CDR3 protein: CASSLRLAAYNEQFF
CDR3 DNA: TGCGCCAGCAGCTTACGACTAGCGGCTTACAATGAGCAGTTCTTC

V gene: TRBV2
J gene: TRBJ1-6
D gene: .
clone size: .
CDR3 protein: CASSGEGQGNSPLHF
CDR3 DNA: TGTGCCAGCAGTGGGGAGGGCCAGGGAAATTCACCCCTCCACTTT

V gene: TRBV6-1
J gene: TRBJ2-1
D gene: TRBD2
clone size: .
CDR3 protein: CASSELTSAYNEQFF
CDR3 DNA: TGTGCCAGCAGTGAATTAACTAGCGCCTACAATGAGCAGTTCTTC

V gene: TRBV7-9
J gene: TRBJ2-7
D gene: TRBD2
clone size: .
CDR3 protein: CASSPRTSGGLGEQYF
CDR3 DNA: TGTGCCAGCAGCCCAAGGACTAGCGGGGGTCTGGGAGAGCAGTACTTC

V gene: TRBV6-5
J gene: TRBJ1-6
D gene: TRBD1
clone size: .
CDR3 protein: CASNRGGSPLHF
CDR3 DNA: TGTGCCAGTAACAGGGGAGGCTCACCCCTCCACTTT